This T cell receptor (beta chain) was captured by sequencing in a study of shared clonotypes between healthy human individuals (TCRdb year 2020). Study-wide context: The cohort comprised two women and a few men aged 18 to 49 years. To estimate repertoire size and how much clonotype sharing occurs between individuals, the study deeply sequenced the blood TCR repertoires of five healthy adults. For each donor, CD4 naive and CD4 memory were each given three plates, CD8 naive was given two plates, and CD8 memory was given one plate. To increase sequencing depth and limit assay-specific biases, TCR repertoire library preparation and sequencing were carried out by different laboratories using diverse techniques. Each donor's leukapheresis produced roughly between about 0.9 and 9.5 billion PBMCs.

V has 2 bases trimmed and J has 7 bases trimmed; junction bases matching no gene number 11. CDR1 and CDR2, looked up from the germline V gene, are MNHNS and SASEGT. The CDR3 goes from the cysteine to the phenylalanine over 16 residues. Only the CDR3 DNA is retained, 48 bases long and in frame from the first base. CD8 naive samples consisted of CD45RO-negative cells that were positively selected for CCR7, yielding a CD45RA+CCR7+ population without TemRA cells. The donors were healthy, HIV-negative adults with no recently reported acute infections or vaccinations. Only Caucasian adults living in Nashville, Tennessee, USA were represented among the donors. After blood collection by leukapheresis, PBMCs were isolated using Ficoll-Histopaque density gradient centrifugation and then cryopreserved in the vapor phase of liquid nitrogen. Purity and quantity of every magnetically sorted T cell population were checked by analytical flow cytometry. From each sorted fraction, genomic DNA was isolated and quantified by UV absorbance on a Nanodrop 2000c.

TCR CDR3 regions were amplified from genomic DNA by multiplex PCR using the deep immunoSEQ assay. Extracted genomic DNA from each cell subset was spread evenly across all wells of several immunoSEQ 96-well plates, with each plate serving as a replicate. For sorted subsets, 200 to 250 ng genomic DNA, equal to 30,000 or so T cell genomes, was loaded into each replicate PCR. Purified libraries were quantified with a Qubit 3.0 fluorometer, sized on a Bioanalyzer 2100, and re-quantified with the KAPA Library Quantification kit. Every immunoSEQ 96-well plate was sequenced on a separate single-read 150-cycle Illumina NextSeq 550 flow cell. As for the original processing: Because the immunoSEQ output held only junctional sequences and lacked quality scores, the filtering could not match the filtering applied to full-length reads. To assign V/J genes and CDR3, sequences were annotated against IMGT germline references using PyIR, a Python wrapper for IgBLAST v1.9. Reads were removed for weak V/J assignments (E-value above 1e-6), missing CDR3, stop codons, out-of-frame junctions, or ambiguous translated residues. V3J clonotypes were defined as sequences sharing an identical inferred V gene, J gene, and CDR3 amino acid sequence. Percentage overlap between repertoires was computed as shared unique clonotypes divided by the size of the smaller repertoire. Repertoire richness was assessed with RTK rarefaction, the Chao1 estimator, and Recon v2.1 estimates of unobserved clonotypes. Generation probabilities were computed with OLGA for all TCRbeta clonotypes obtained by the gDNA method from a handful of donors. TCRdb took over this immuneACCESS table, retaining in-frame rearrangements with V and J assigned. Such tables are incomplete; in checked studies, under half of the missing clones stem from an unresolved V gene, and the remainder is unexplained. That table gives V, J and clone size, and the DNA gave D and trimming. In this sample the table shows about 600,000 clones, 95% to 98% of which occur a single time. The ten largest clones add up to 0.3% of the sample.

A remark on this clone: Its antigen is still unknown. The sample holds no much larger clone one base away, and base qualities are not on file.

Summary of the overall study and its limitations: Rarefaction of sorted-subset datasets indicated incomplete sequencing despite the large sequencing depth. Clonotypes shared by all four sorted-subset donors showed higher generation probabilities than non-shared clonotypes. The small number of donors limited the genetic and exposure-history diversity represented. Naive subsets generally had larger estimated clonotype richness than memory subsets did. Only blood was sampled, and tissue TCR repertoires likely differ from those in blood. Around 5.4% of naive CD4, roughly 3.6% of naive CD8, around 2.3% of memory CD4, and about 0.4% of memory CD8 clonotypes were shared across several donors. Pairwise subsampling led to the expectation that sequencing depth would affect the degree of clonotype sharing among donors.

The V gene is TRBV6-1 and the J gene is TRBJ1-5, with 7 middle bases fitting TRBD1. The clonotype was recovered from a man younger than 40 in good health. The sample consisted of naive CD8+ T cells sorted from blood. What the cell subset or site label conveys for this sample: CD45RA+CCR7+. The base sequence is TGTGCCAGCAGTGAATTCGACAGGGAATTGGGCCAGCCCCAGCATTTT. The resulting protein is CASSEFDRELGQPQHF.